This entry lists 15 T cell receptor beta chains sequenced from one sample in a study of T cell responses to AZD1222 COVID-19 vaccine. Clones were read by immunoSEQ multiplex PCR, and TCRdb kept only the in-frame ones, dropping some. The profile covers around 170,000 clones, with 88% appearing a single time and around 10% taken by the ten largest. Source: peripheral blood, taken 28 days after the second AZD1222 dose. Source of these receptors: an adult who received the AZD1222 COVID-19 vaccine.

V gene TRBV12-3 or TRBV12-4 combines with J gene TRBJ1-1; D not certain. V shed 2 bases and J shed 1 base, with 5 bases lying between them. There are 13 residues in the CDR3. The CDR3, as DNA: TGTGCCAGCAGTTTACCCCCGAACACTGAAGCTTTCTTT. Protein: CASSLPPNTEAFF.

The chain links TRBV9 to TRBJ2-7; 7 positions agree with TRBD2. The CDR3 has 15 residues. CDR1 is SGDLS, CDR2 YYNGEE, per germline. Trimming cost V 0 bases and J 6 bases; bases outside gene matches: 9. The CDR3 sequence is CASSVELARIGEQYF. Written as DNA, the CDR3 is TGTGCCAGCAGCGTAGAACTAGCGCGGATTGGCGAGCAGTACTTC.

The chain links TRBV2 to TRBJ1-1, with D perhaps matching TRBD1 (5 bases). Per germline, CDR1 SNHLY and CDR2 FYNNEI. Between the trimmed V and J ends, which lost 6 bases and 1 base, there was a span of 9 bases. The CDR3 extends over 13 amino acids. For the CDR3, the DNA is TGTGCCAGCAGGTATGGGACGAACACTGAAGCTTTCTTT. Its translation: CASRYGTNTEAFF.

The genes are TRBV5-4 and TRBJ1-1, with D tentatively TRBD1 (6 bases). The CDR3 is made up of 16 amino acids. V was cut by 4 bases and J by 3 bases, with 19 bases left in between. Germline-derived CDR1 and CDR2 are SGHNT and YYREEE (reference sequence). The CDR3 spells CASSEGGPQGYTEAFF. DNA for the CDR3: TGTGCCAGCAGCGAGGGGGGCCCACAGGGCTACACTGAAGCTTTCTTT.

The V call is TRBV6-5, the J call TRBJ1-5; D is uncertain. V was cut by 0 bases and J by 3 bases, with 9 bases left in between. The CDR3 sequence is 15 residues long. CDR1 MNHEY and CDR2 SVGAGI come from the germline V gene. CDR3 DNA: TGTGCCAGCAGTTACTCGAGCACAGCCAATCAGCCCCAGCATTTT. Amino acid sequence: CASSYSSTANQPQHF.

This chain connects TRBV6-5 to TRBJ1-5; D unresolved. Trimming shortened V by 7 bases and J by 4 bases, and 14 bases separated the two germline ends. In germline, CDR1 is MNHEY, CDR2 SVGAGI. The CDR3 is 14 amino acids. CDR3: CASNQGSINQPQHF. The CDR3 DNA reads as TGTGCCAGCAACCAAGGGAGTATTAATCAGCCCCAGCATTTT.

This sequence joins TRBV6-5 and TRBJ1-4; D remains unclear. The germline V gene encodes CDR1 MNHEY and CDR2 SVGAGI. CDR3 length equals 15 residues. The V and J ends lost 2 bases and 0 bases respectively, with 7 bases between them. The CDR3: CASSYGFATNEKLFF. CDR3 DNA: TGTGCCAGCAGTTACGGGTTCGCAACTAATGAAAAACTGTTTTTT.

This sequence joins TRBV7-2 and TRBJ2-3; D could derive from TRBD1 or TRBD2 (6 bases each). The germline V gene has CDR1 SGHTA and CDR2 FQGNSA. V was pared by 6 bases and J by 0 bases, with 7 bases between. CDR3 size: 13 residues. CDR3 in DNA: TGTGCCAGCAGAGGGGGGAGCACAGATACGCAGTATTTT. Its protein is CASRGGSTDTQYF.

The CDR3 protein is CASSTDRNGYTF. CDR3 in DNA: TGTGCCAGCAGCACGGACAGAAATGGCTACACCTTC. The chain joins TRBV28 to TRBJ1-2; D is possibly TRBD1 (6 bases). Germline CDR1 MDHEN, CDR2 SYDVKM. With 6 bases removed from V and 6 bases from J, the gap between germline ends came to 11 bases. The CDR3 extends over 12 amino acids.

Only a few counts were recorded for this clone. The V call is TRBV27, the J call TRBJ2-5; TRBD1 matches at 9 bases. The CDR3 has 13 residues. Trimming took 6 bases from V and 4 from J; bases not matched to a gene: 3. The germline V gene encodes CDR1 MNHEY and CDR2 SMNVEV (reference sequence). The CDR3 protein is CASSHRGRETQYF. CDR3 DNA sequence: TGTGCCAGCAGCCACAGGGGGCGAGAGACCCAGTACTTC.

J is TRBJ2-5 and V is TRBV28; 10 bases line up with TRBD1. This CDR3 contains 15 residues. The V gene end was trimmed by 4 bases and the J gene end by 4 bases; junction bases not matched to a gene: 6. The germline CDR1 and CDR2 sequences are MDHEN and SYDVKM. The CDR3 region has the DNA TGTGCCAGCAGTTCCCCAGGGACAGGGGTAGAGACCCAGTACTTC. This gives the protein CASSSPGTGVETQYF.

J is TRBJ1-2 and V is TRBV3-1 (or the pseudogene TRBV3-2); D not resolved. Trimming shortened V by 1 base and J by 7 bases, and 19 bases separated the two germline ends. The CDR3 covers 16 residues. In germline, CDR1 is LGHDT, CDR2 YNNKEL (reference sequence). The CDR3 region has the DNA TGTGCCAGCAGCCAAGGCTCTAACGCGGGGTTAGGTGGCTACACCTTC. Protein: CASSQGSNAGLGGYTF.

The chain uses TRBV5-6 and TRBJ1-1; D is undetermined. Trimming pared 3 bases from V and 1 base from J, leaving 13 bases between. The CDR3 has 15 residues. CDR1 is SGHDT and CDR2 is YYEEEE in the germline V gene. The CDR3, as DNA: TGTGCCAGCAGCTCCACCGGACGGGCGAACACTGAAGCTTTCTTT. Amino acids: CASSSTGRANTEAFF.

V usage is TRBV7-8 and J usage is TRBJ2-7; D is undetermined. The CDR3 totals 15 residues. Germline loops: CDR1 SGHVS, CDR2 FQNEAQ. The ends were cut back, 0 bases at V and 0 bases at J, with 9 bases in the middle. In nucleotides, the CDR3 is TGTGCCAGCAGCTTAGCCAGGTTAAGCTCCTACGAGCAGTACTTC. Amino acid sequence: CASSLARLSSYEQYF.

This rearrangement joins TRBV11-2 to TRBJ1-5; D is undetermined. CDR1 is SGHAT, CDR2 FQNNGV, per germline. The CDR3 has 14 residues. V was clipped by 1 base and J by 5 bases, with 9 bases between them. CDR3 amino acids: CASSLVRAHQPQHF. In DNA form, the CDR3 reads TGTGCCAGCAGCTTAGTACGGGCCCATCAGCCCCAGCATTTT.